Listed here are 23 T cell receptor beta chains from one sample, sequenced in a study of blood T cells in healthy people across ages. It was with a sample-barcoded 5' primer and a J-beta primer mix that a second PCR of roughly 7 to 12 cycles was run. TCRdb reprocessed the 5' RACE reads with MiXCR, giving one entry per CDR3 protein. Here the sample spans about 680,000 distinct CDR3 sequences, 45% to 50% being singletons. The sequenced material came from blood. Receptors originate from a woman between 55 and 75 years old in good health.

CDR3 in DNA: TGTGCCAGCAGTTTAGACCCATCGGCCTACACCTTC. Protein: CASSLDPSAYTF. The chain combines TRBV5-6 with TRBJ1-2; D unresolved. This CDR3 contains 12 residues. The V gene's germline CDR1 is SGHDT and CDR2 YYEEEE. V lost 5 bases to trimming and J lost 10 bases, with 15 bases between them.

This clonotype was seen a handful of times. The J gene is TRBJ2-1, the V gene TRBV27; D is uncertain. Trimming left V 7 bases short and J 9 bases short, with 13 bases between. There are 12 residues in the CDR3. Germline CDR1 and CDR2: MNHEY and SMNVEV (reference sequence). The CDR3 sequence is CASKGPVGEQFF. In DNA form, the CDR3 reads TGTGCCAGCAAAGGACCGGTAGGTGAGCAGTTCTTC.

CDR3 DNA: TGTGCCAGCAGCGTAGCAGCTAGCGGGAGATACGAGCAGTACTTC. It yields the protein CASSVAASGRYEQYF. The chain couples TRBV9 to TRBJ2-7; 10 nucleotides agree with TRBD2. Germline V gene lookup returns CDR1 SGDLS and CDR2 YYNGEE. Trimming took 0 bases from V and 4 from J; bases not matched to a gene: 4. CDR3 length equals 15 residues.

The V and J genes are TRBV15 and TRBJ2-1; D perhaps matches TRBD2 (6 bases). Germline V lookup: CDR1 LNHNV, CDR2 YYDKDF (reference sequence). Trimming took 3 bases from V and 1 from J, leaving 28 bases between them. This CDR3 is 21 amino acids long. CDR3 sequence: CATSSEGTGVTSRWSYNEQFF. CDR3 nucleotide sequence: TGTGCCACCAGCAGTGAAGGCACGGGGGTCACTAGCCGTTGGTCCTACAATGAGCAGTTCTTC.

A remark on this clonotype: It may be a read error: a sequence one base away is much more abundant. The chain links TRBV7-2 to TRBJ2-1, with D possibly TRBD2 on 6 matching bases. The CDR3 is 15 amino acids. CDR1 and CDR2 from the germline V gene are SGHTA and FQGNSA. With 5 bases removed from V and 9 bases from J, the gap between germline ends came to 20 bases. The CDR3 protein is CASSGETGVLVEQFF. The CDR3 nucleotides read TGTGCCAGCAGCGGAGAAACGGGAGTACTGGTTGAGCAGTTCTTC.

This chain uses TRBV20-1 with TRBJ2-6; D remains ambiguous. Germline loops: CDR1 DFQATT, CDR2 SNEGSKA (reference sequence). The CDR3 runs to 14 residues. V dropped 6 bases and J dropped 2 bases, with 11 bases sitting between them. CDR3 sequence reads: CSALESAGANVLTF. DNA of the CDR3: TGCAGTGCCCTAGAGAGCGCTGGGGCCAACGTCCTGACTTTC.

The chain combines TRBV7-2 with TRBJ1-2; D perhaps matches TRBD1 (6 bases). Trimming took off 5 bases at V and 4 bases at J, with 14 bases between the two ends. Germline-derived CDR1 and CDR2 are SGHTA and FQGNSA. The CDR3 is made up of 14 amino acids. The CDR3 loop reads CASSRMTGPYGYTF. CDR3 bases: TGTGCCAGCAGCCGGATGACAGGTCCCTATGGCTACACCTTC.

This clonotype was seen only a few times. The chain combines TRBV6-6 with TRBJ2-7; the match to TRBD1 covers 7 bases. CDR1 is MNHNY and CDR2 is SVGAGI in the germline V gene (reference sequence). V lost 6 bases to trimming and J lost 1 base; unmatched junction nucleotides: 6. The length of the CDR3 is 14 residues. CDR3 protein: CASSVTGFSYEQYF. The CDR3 coding sequence is TGTGCCAGCAGCGTGACAGGGTTTTCCTACGAGCAGTACTTC.

The chain carries TRBV6-6 and TRBJ2-3, with TRBD1 identical over 11 bases. The V gene's germline CDR1 is MNHNY and CDR2 SVGAGI (reference sequence). This CDR3 is built from 11 residues. The V segment lost 6 bases and the J segment 10 bases; nucleotides outside the gene matches: 0. CDR3 sequence (DNA): TGTGCCAGCAGGGGACAGGGGGCGCAGTATTTT. Its translation is CASRGQGAQYF.

This clonotype was observed a handful of times. The V gene is TRBV29-1, the J gene TRBJ2-7; 10 bases line up with TRBD2. The junction had 6 bases not matched to a gene; V was cut back by 4 bases and J by 3 bases. Germline V CDR1 and CDR2: SQVTM, ANQGSEA. This CDR3 spans 14 amino acids. DNA for the CDR3: TGCAGCGTTGGCCCTAGCGGGAGTAGCTACGAGCAGTACTTC. Amino acids: CSVGPSGSSYEQYF.

The V gene is TRBV7-2, the J gene TRBJ2-7; 9 bases fit TRBD2. Trimming removed 6 bases from V and 5 bases from J; junction bases left unmatched: 20. This CDR3 spans 18 amino acids. Per the germline V gene, CDR1 is SGHTA and CDR2 is FQGNSA. Written as DNA, the CDR3 is TGTGCCAGCAGTCCCCATCCCGTACAGGGGACTAGCATCCACGAGCAGTACTTC. Translating it yields CASSPHPVQGTSIHEQYF. Full variable domain (rest looked up from reference TRBV7-2 and TRBJ2-7): GAGVSQSPSNKVTEKGKDVELRCDPISGHTALYWYRQSLGQGLEFLIYFQGNSAPDKSGLPSDRFSAERTGGSVSTLTIQRTQQEDSAVYLCASSPHPVQGTSIHEQYFGPGTRLTVT.

Ten or more counts support this clonotype. The chain is built from TRBV5-1 and TRBJ2-1, with 8 bases fitting TRBD2. This CDR3 contains 15 residues. J was trimmed by 5 bases and V by 1 base; bases with no gene match: 5. Germline V CDR1 and CDR2: SGHRS, YFSETQ. The CDR3 loop reads CASSLQPAGDNEQFF. In DNA form, the CDR3 reads TGCGCCAGCAGCTTGCAGCCAGCGGGAGACAATGAGCAGTTCTTC.

The gene calls are TRBV28 and TRBJ1-6; D not certain. Trimming left V 8 bases short and J 10 bases short, with 12 bases between. Per germline, CDR1 MDHEN and CDR2 SYDVKM. This CDR3 is built from 12 residues. Here the CDR3 reads CASDEGKSPLHF. The CDR3 DNA is TGTGCCAGCGATGAGGGCAAATCACCCCTCCACTTT.

In its sample, this clonotype was seen many times. The V gene is TRBV20-1, the J gene TRBJ1-5; D remains ambiguous. CDR3 size: 13 residues. CDR1 is DFQATT, CDR2 SNEGSKA, per germline (reference sequence). Deletions cut 1 base from V and 5 bases from J, with 9 bases between. The CDR3 loop is CSARGARDQPQHF. DNA of the CDR3: TGCAGTGCTAGAGGGGCCCGGGATCAGCCCCAGCATTTT.

This clonotype has a handful of counts. This chain's CDR3 is CASMGIGRGFKDEQFF. In nucleotides, the CDR3 is TGTGCCAGCATGGGGATCGGCAGGGGGTTTAAGGATGAGCAGTTCTTC. V and J are TRBV27 and TRBJ2-1; 7 bases map to TRBD1. This CDR3 contains 16 residues. Germline assignment: CDR1 MNHEY and CDR2 SMNVEV (reference sequence). V was pared by 7 bases and J by 8 bases, with 17 bases of the junction left unmatched.

This clonotype was detected only a few times. This CDR3 is CSAIGRDGGSPQHF. CDR3 nucleotide sequence: TGCAGTGCTATCGGCAGGGACGGTGGAAGCCCCCAGCATTTT. The chain joins TRBV20-1 to TRBJ1-5, with D possibly TRBD1 on 5 matching bases. CDR3 length: 14 residues. From germline, CDR1 is DFQATT and CDR2 SNEGSKA (reference sequence). The ends were cut back, 4 bases at V and 10 bases at J, with 20 bases in the middle.

The table lists this clonotype with a few counts. V usage is TRBV28 and J usage is TRBJ2-7, with D hard to call. V gave up 3 bases and J gave up 4 bases, with 13 bases separating them. Germline CDR1 MDHEN, CDR2 SYDVKM. This CDR3 has 14 residues. In nucleotides, the CDR3 is TGTGCCAGCAGTTTTCTTAGGGTTTCATACGAGCAGTACTTC. It specifies CASSFLRVSYEQYF.

The chain employs TRBV4-2 and TRBJ2-3, with a possible D match to TRBD2 (6 bases). Germline lookup yields CDR1 LGHNA and CDR2 YNFKEQ. Trimming stripped 0 bases from V and 6 bases from J, with 16 bases between. The CDR3 contains 16 residues. The CDR3 reads CASSQENGGIGDTQYF. In nucleotides, the CDR3 is TGTGCCAGCAGCCAAGAAAATGGCGGGATCGGTGATACGCAGTATTTT.

J is TRBJ2-1 and V is TRBV25-1; possibly TRBD2 for D (5 bases). The V gene lost 7 bases and the J gene lost 13 bases, with 14 bases spanning the gap. The length of the CDR3 is 11 residues. In germline, CDR1 is MGHDK, CDR2 SYGVNS. CDR3 sequence reads: CASTGNSHQFF. The DNA of the CDR3 is TGTGCCAGCACGGGAAACTCACACCAGTTCTTC.

The sample holds many counts of this clonotype. V is TRBV7-2 and J is TRBJ2-5, with D uncertain. This CDR3 spans 12 amino acids. Trimming removed 3 bases from V and 2 bases from J, with 4 bases in between. CDR1 is SGHTA and CDR2 is FQGNSA in the germline V gene. CDR3: CASSFQQETQYF. In DNA, the CDR3 is TGTGCCAGCAGCTTTCAGCAAGAGACCCAGTACTTC. The entire variable domain, with the rest obtained from reference TRBV7-2 and TRBJ2-5, is as follows: GAGVSQSPSNKVTEKGKDVELRCDPISGHTALYWYRQSLGQGLEFLIYFQGNSAPDKSGLPSDRFSAERTGGSVSTLTIQRTQQEDSAVYLCASSFQQETQYFGPGTRLLVL.

Comments on this clonotype: Mismatch with germline at one junction end may stem from a read error. The gene calls are TRBV9 and TRBJ2-6, with TRBD1 as a possible D gene (6 bases). The CDR3 sequence is 17 residues long. Germline V lookup: CDR1 SGDLS, CDR2 YYNGEE. The CDR3, as DNA: TGTGCCAGCAGCGTCCCTTACAGGGTCTCTGGGGCCGACGTCCTGACTTTC. Translation: CASSVPYRVSGADVLTF.

The chain is built from TRBV20-1 and TRBJ1-5; the match to TRBD1 covers 8 bases. The junction had 14 bases not matched to a gene; V was cut back by 6 bases and J by 4 bases. Germline CDR1 and CDR2: DFQATT and SNEGSKA (reference sequence). The CDR3 runs 16 residues. The CDR3 region has the DNA TGCAGTGCGGGACAGGACAGGTGGCTTAGTAATCAGCCCCAGCATTTT. It is translated as CSAGQDRWLSNQPQHF.

This clonotype showed up just a few times. The genes are TRBV28 and TRBJ2-5, with 8 bases fitting TRBD1. The CDR3 extends over 16 amino acids. Trimming at V came to 5 bases and at J to 3 bases, leaving 11 bases not matched to a gene. Germline V gene sequence: CDR1 MDHEN, CDR2 SYDVKM. CDR3 protein: CASSQGTGVTEETQYF. CDR3 coding DNA: TGTGCCAGCAGTCAAGGGACAGGCGTAACAGAAGAGACCCAGTACTTC.